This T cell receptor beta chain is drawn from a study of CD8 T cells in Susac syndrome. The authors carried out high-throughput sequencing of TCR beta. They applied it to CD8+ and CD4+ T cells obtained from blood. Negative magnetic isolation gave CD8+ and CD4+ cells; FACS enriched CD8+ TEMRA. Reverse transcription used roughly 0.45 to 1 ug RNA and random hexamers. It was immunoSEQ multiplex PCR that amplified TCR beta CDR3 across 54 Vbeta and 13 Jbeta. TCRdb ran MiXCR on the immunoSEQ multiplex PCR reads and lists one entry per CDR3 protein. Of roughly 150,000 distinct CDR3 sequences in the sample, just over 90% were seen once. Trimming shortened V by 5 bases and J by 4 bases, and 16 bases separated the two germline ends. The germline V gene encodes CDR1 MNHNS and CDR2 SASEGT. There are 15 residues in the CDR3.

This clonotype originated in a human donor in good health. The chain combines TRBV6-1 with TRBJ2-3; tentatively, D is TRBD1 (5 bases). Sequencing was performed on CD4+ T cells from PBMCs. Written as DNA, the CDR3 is TGTGCCAGCAGTCCCCAGGGTAGTGGCTCAGATACGCAGTATTTT. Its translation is CASSPQGSGSDTQYF.